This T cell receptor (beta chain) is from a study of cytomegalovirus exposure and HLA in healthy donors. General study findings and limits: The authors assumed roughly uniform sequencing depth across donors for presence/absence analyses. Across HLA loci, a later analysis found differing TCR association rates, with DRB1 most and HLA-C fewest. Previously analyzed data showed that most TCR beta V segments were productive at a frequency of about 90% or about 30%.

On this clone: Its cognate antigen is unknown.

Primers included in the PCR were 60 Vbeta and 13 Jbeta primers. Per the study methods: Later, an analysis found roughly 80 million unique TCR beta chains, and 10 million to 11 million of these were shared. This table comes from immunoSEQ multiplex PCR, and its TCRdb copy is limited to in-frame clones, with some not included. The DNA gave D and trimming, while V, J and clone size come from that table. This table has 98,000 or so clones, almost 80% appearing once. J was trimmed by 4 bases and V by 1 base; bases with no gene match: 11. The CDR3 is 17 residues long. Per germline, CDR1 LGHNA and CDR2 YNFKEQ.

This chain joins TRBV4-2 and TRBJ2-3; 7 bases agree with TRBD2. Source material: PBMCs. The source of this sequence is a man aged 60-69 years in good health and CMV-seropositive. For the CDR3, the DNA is TGTGCCAGCAGCCAAGCCCTCCCGGAGCGGGGCGCAGATACGCAGTATTTT. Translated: CASSQALPERGADTQYF.